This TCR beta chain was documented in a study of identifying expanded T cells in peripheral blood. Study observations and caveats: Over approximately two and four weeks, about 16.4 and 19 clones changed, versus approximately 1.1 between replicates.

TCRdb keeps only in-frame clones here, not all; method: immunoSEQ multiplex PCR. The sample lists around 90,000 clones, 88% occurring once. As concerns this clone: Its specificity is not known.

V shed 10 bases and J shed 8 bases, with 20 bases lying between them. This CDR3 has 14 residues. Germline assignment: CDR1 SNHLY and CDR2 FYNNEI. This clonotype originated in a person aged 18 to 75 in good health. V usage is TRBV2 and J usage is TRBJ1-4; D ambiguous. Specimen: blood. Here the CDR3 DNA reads TGTGCCAACACCCGAGTCCCTCGGGCCGAAAAACTGTTTTTT. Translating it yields CANTRVPRAEKLFF.